Presented here are 10 T cell receptor beta chains from one specimen sequenced in a study of regulatory T cells in long-lasting Graves disease. HTBI primers from iRepertoire and Arm-PCR of CDR3 regions yielded the TCR beta libraries. TCRdb called the multiplex PCR reads again in MiXCR, with one record for every CDR3 protein. In the table there are 400,000 to 550,000 distinct CDR3 sequences, about 15% of which are singletons. Time point reported: newly diagnosed GD, antithyroid drugs for less than 3 months. Isolated PBMC RNA provided the starting material for the TCR library. The same data also went into a second study, on T cells in Graves' hyperthyroidism and ophthalmopathy.

Material: peripheral blood mononuclear cells (PBMCs), obtained at new diagnosis, from a patient treated with antithyroid drugs. The source is a woman in her thirties with Graves disease.

Comment on this clonotype: This may come from a read error, since a much larger clone is one base off. The genes are TRBV20-1 and TRBJ2-4; D not certain. V was cut by 3 bases and J by 13 bases, with 22 bases left in between. The CDR3 runs to 14 residues. CDR1 is DFQATT and CDR2 is SNEGSKA in the germline V gene (reference sequence). This chain's CDR3 is CSARGTRGYNEQYF. As DNA, the CDR3 is TGCAGTGCTAGGGGTACCCGTGGGTACAATGAGCAGTACTTC.

The V and J genes are TRBV7-8 and TRBJ1-1; D gene uncertain. Germline-derived CDR1 and CDR2 are SGHVS and FQNEAQ. V was shortened by 5 bases and J by 10 bases, with 14 bases between the two germline ends. The CDR3 is 12 amino acids. The CDR3 nucleotides read TGTGCCAGCAGCCCCGACTTTAACACAGCTTTCTTT. Its translation is CASSPDFNTAFF.

Points on this clonotype: With a much larger clone just one base away, this may be a read error. CDR3 in amino acids: CSVDVVGGGETQYF. CDR3 DNA: TGCAGTGTGGACGTAGTGGGAGGGGGGGAGACCCAGTACTTC. The chain employs TRBV20-1 and TRBJ2-5, with D tentatively TRBD2 (7 bases). The CDR3 is 14 amino acids. CDR1 and CDR2 from the germline V gene are DFQATT and SNEGSKA (reference sequence). V was shortened by 7 bases and J by 5 bases, with 20 bases between the two germline ends.

This clonotype occurred many times. The chain uses TRBV6-5 and TRBJ1-1; D unclear. CDR1 MNHEY and CDR2 SVGAGI come from the germline V gene. Trimming took 4 bases from V and 3 from J, leaving 21 bases between them. The CDR3 spans 17 residues. This chain's CDR3 is CASSSSGPPLLDTEAFF. The DNA of the CDR3 is TGTGCCAGCAGTTCCTCGGGTCCCCCTCTCTTGGACACTGAAGCTTTCTTT.

With respect to this clonotype: The junction differs from germline at one of its ends, possibly a read error. The CDR3 nucleotides are TGCAGTGCTAGGTCCCCAGGGACAGCAAACTATGGCTGCACCTTC. Its translation is CSARSPGTANYGCTF. V gene TRBV20-1 combines with J gene TRBJ1-2; TRBD1 matches 7 bases. Per germline, CDR1 DFQATT and CDR2 SNEGSKA (reference sequence). The CDR3 loop spans 15 amino acids.

This clonotype was recorded at least ten times. V is TRBV5-1 and J is TRBJ2-1; D uncertain. The CDR3 covers 17 residues. V was shortened by 4 bases and J by 0 bases, with 17 bases between the two germline ends. CDR1 SGHRS and CDR2 YFSETQ come from the germline V gene. CDR3 residues: CASSPERVYRSYNEQFF. The CDR3 DNA sequence: TGCGCCAGCAGCCCCGAAAGGGTCTACCGCTCCTACAATGAGCAGTTCTTC.

This clonotype was found a few times. The chain combines TRBV12-3 or TRBV12-4 with TRBJ1-5, with unresolved D. This CDR3 has 16 amino acids. The V end lost 2 bases, the J end lost 0 bases, and 11 bases lay between the germline ends. The DNA of the CDR3 is TGTGCCAGCAGTTTAAGGGCAGCTTTTAGCAATCAGCCCCAGCATTTT. Amino acids: CASSLRAAFSNQPQHF.

This chain joins TRBV19 and TRBJ1-5; 8 bases line up with TRBD1. This CDR3 spans 14 amino acids. The J segment lost 8 bases and the V segment lost 4 bases, leaving 7 bases of the junction unmatched. The V gene's germline CDR1 is LNHDA and CDR2 SQIVND (reference sequence). CDR3 sequence (DNA): TGTGCCAGTAGTAATGGACAGGGAAGAAAGCCCCAGCATTTT. Amino acids: CASSNGQGRKPQHF.

The chain is built from TRBV6-5 and TRBJ2-5; weak D call: TRBD2 (6 bases). CDR1 MNHEY and CDR2 SVGAGI come from the germline V gene. The V end lost 6 bases, the J end lost 2 bases, and 13 bases lay between the germline ends. The CDR3 covers 14 residues. CDR3: CASSYGGVQETQYF. The DNA of the CDR3 is TGTGCCAGCAGCTACGGGGGAGTTCAAGAGACCCAGTACTTC.

This clonotype was observed at least ten times. The chain has TRBV12-3 or TRBV12-4 and TRBJ2-7; 8 positions agree with TRBD2. J was trimmed by 2 bases and V by 10 bases; bases with no gene match: 7. The CDR3 is made up of 13 amino acids. Here the CDR3 DNA reads TGTGCCACTACCCGGGGGGGCACCTACGAGCAGTACTTC. Its protein product is CATTRGGTYEQYF.